The T cell receptor (beta chain) described here comes from a study of T cell responses to AZD1222 COVID-19 vaccine. Study outcomes and limitations: Females outnumbered males among donors, who were mostly white British; clonal diversity was possibly underestimated. Recipients of AZD1222 seropositive at baseline numbered only 5 to 7. Increased Spike-specific TCR breadth and depth were observed after two AZD1222 doses.

Libraries were prepared by immunoSEQ multiplex PCR; TCRdb keeps only in-frame clonotypes and omits some of them. Of about 110,000 clones listed, around nine tenths are singletons. Trimming removed 5 bases at V and 8 bases at J, with 15 bases between. Germline loops: CDR1 SGHAT, CDR2 FQNNGV. The CDR3 length is 13 residues. Worth noting for this clone: The antigen is undetermined.

The sequencing here drew on peripheral blood, taken on day 0 of AZD1222 vaccination. V gene TRBV11-2 combines with J gene TRBJ1-2; D might be TRBD1 (6 bases). This TCR derives from an adult in good health. The CDR3 DNA reads as TGTGCCAGCAGCCTAAACAGGGTGAGGGGCTACACCTTC. This codes for CASSLNRVRGYTF.